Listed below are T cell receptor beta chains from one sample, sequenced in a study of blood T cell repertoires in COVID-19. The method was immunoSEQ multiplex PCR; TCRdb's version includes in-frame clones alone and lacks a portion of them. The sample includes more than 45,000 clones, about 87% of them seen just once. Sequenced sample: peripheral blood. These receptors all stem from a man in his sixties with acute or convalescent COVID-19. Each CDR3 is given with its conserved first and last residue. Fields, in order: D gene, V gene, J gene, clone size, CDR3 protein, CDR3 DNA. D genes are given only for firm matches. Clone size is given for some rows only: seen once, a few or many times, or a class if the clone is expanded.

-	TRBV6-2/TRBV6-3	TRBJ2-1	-	CASSIGVGLSYNEQFF	TGTGCCAGCAGCATCGGGGTGGGACTTTCTTACAATGAGCAGTTCTTC
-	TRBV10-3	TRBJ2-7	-	CAISAGWHEQYF	TGTGCCATCAGTGCAGGGTGGCACGAGCAGTACTTC
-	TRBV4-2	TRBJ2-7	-	CASSQRADGGYEQYF	TGTGCCAGCAGCCAGCGAGCGGACGGCGGCTACGAGCAGTACTTC
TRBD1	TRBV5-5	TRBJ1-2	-	CASSLWTGLTSGGYTF	TGTGCCAGCAGCTTATGGACAGGACTGACGTCTGGTGGCTACACCTTC
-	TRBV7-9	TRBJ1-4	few	CASSLFVGAGSTNEKLFF	TGTGCCAGCAGCTTGTTCGTGGGGGCGGGTTCCACTAATGAAAAACTGTTTTTT
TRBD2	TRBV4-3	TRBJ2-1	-	CASSQAGGPNNEQFF	TGCGCCAGCAGCCAAGCGGGAGGGCCCAACAATGAGCAGTTCTTC
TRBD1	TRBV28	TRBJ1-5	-	CASSLPPWAGGSNQPQHF	TGTGCCAGCAGTTTACCCCCCTGGGCAGGGGGTAGCAATCAGCCCCAGCATTTT
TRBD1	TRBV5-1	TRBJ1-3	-	CASSLDRGVHGNTIYF	TGCGCCAGCAGCTTGGACAGGGGAGTACATGGAAACACCATATATTTT
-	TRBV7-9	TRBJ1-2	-	CASSLAGYGYTF	TGTGCCAGCAGCTTAGCCGGCTATGGCTACACCTTC
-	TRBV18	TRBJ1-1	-	CASSPTHAAGGTEAFF	TGTGCCAGCTCACCAACGCACGCGGCGGGGGGCACTGAAGCTTTCTTT
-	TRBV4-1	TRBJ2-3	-	CASSQDQVGDTQYF	TGCGCCAGCAGCCAAGATCAGGTCGGCGATACGCAGTATTTT
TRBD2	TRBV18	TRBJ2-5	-	CASSLAGTSGTRETQYF	TGTGCCAGCTCACTGGCCGGGACTAGCGGGACCCGAGAGACCCAGTACTTC
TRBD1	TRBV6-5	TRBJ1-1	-	CASSPGQLMNTEAFF	TGTGCCAGCAGCCCGGGACAGCTCATGAACACTGAAGCTTTCTTT
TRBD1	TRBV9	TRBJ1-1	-	CASSVAGQGAVTEAFF	TGTGCCAGCAGCGTAGCGGGACAGGGGGCTGTAACTGAAGCTTTCTTT
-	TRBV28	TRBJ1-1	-	CASSFPGRATEAFF	TGTGCCAGCAGTTTCCCAGGCAGGGCCACTGAAGCTTTCTTT
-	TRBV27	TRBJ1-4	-	CASSPTGGSNEKLFF	TGTGCCAGCAGTCCCACGGGCGGGAGTAATGAAAAACTGTTTTTT
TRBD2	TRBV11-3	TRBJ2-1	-	CASSFTSGPGGYNEQFF	TGTGCCAGCAGCTTTACTAGCGGGCCCGGGGGGTACAATGAGCAGTTCTTC
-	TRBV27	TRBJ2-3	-	CASSLWGPDTQYF	TGTGCCAGCAGTTTATGGGGCCCAGATACGCAGTATTTT
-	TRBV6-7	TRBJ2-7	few	CASSYRGEQYF	TGTGCCAGCAGTTACCGGGGAGAGCAGTACTTC
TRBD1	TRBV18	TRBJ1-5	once	CASSPVNRGGADQPQHF	TGTGCCAGCTCACCGGTTAACAGGGGTGGAGCAGATCAGCCCCAGCATTTT
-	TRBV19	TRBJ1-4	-	CASSTPSGATNEKLFF	TGTGCCAGTAGTACCCCATCCGGAGCAACTAATGAAAAACTGTTTTTT
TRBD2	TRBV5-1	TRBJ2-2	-	CASRPIAGGDTGELFF	TGCGCCAGCAGACCAATAGCGGGAGGAGACACCGGGGAGCTGTTTTTT
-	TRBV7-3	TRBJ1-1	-	CASSSQAGHTEAFF	TGTGCCAGCAGCTCCCAGGCAGGGCACACTGAAGCTTTCTTT
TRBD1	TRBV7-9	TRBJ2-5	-	CASSRSITGGQETQYF	TGTGCCAGCAGCCGATCGATTACAGGGGGGCAAGAGACCCAGTACTTC
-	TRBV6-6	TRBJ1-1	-	CASIPRQGITEAFF	TGTGCCAGCATCCCTCGTCAGGGGATCACTGAAGCTTTCTTT
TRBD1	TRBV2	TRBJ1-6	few	CASSESQGLRSPLHF	TGTGCCAGCAGTGAGTCACAGGGGCTGCGTTCACCCCTCCACTTT
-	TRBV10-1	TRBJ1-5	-	CASSAGDQPQHF	TGCGCCAGCAGTGCAGGGGACCAGCCCCAGCATTTT
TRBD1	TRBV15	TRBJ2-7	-	CATSRDKGADEQYF	TGTGCCACCAGCAGGGACAAGGGGGCCGACGAGCAGTACTTC
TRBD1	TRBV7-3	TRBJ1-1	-	CASSLVPTGMNTEAFF	TGTGCCAGCAGCTTAGTTCCGACAGGGATGAACACTGAAGCTTTCTTT
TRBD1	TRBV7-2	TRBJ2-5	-	CASTPSTGDYQETQYF	TGTGCCAGCACCCCGTCGACAGGGGATTACCAAGAGACCCAGTACTTC
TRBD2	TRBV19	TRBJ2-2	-	CASSFGAGRTGELFF	TGTGCCAGTAGTTTTGGAGCGGGGCGAACCGGGGAGCTGTTTTTT
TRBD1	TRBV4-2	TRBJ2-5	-	CASSQESGTGETQYF	TGTGCCAGCAGCCAAGAATCCGGGACAGGAGAGACCCAGTACTTC
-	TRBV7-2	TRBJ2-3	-	CASSLVAPTGDTQYF	TGTGCCAGCAGCTTAGTTGCCCCAACCGGAGATACGCAGTATTTT
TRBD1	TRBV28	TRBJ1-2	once	CASGTGPYGYTF	TGTGCCAGCGGGACAGGGCCCTATGGCTACACCTTC
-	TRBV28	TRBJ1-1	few	CASSFGRGFNTEAFF	TGTGCCAGCAGTTTCGGGAGGGGTTTTAACACTGAAGCTTTCTTT
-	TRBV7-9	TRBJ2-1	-	CASSLRGSSYNEQFF	TGTGCCAGCAGCTTAAGGGGGAGCTCCTACAATGAGCAGTTCTTC
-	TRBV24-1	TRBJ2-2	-	CATSDLDSIGELFF	TGTGCCACCAGTGATTTAGACTCAATCGGGGAGCTGTTTTTT
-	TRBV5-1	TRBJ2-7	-	CASSSGHYEQYF	TGCGCCAGCAGCTCGGGACACTACGAGCAGTACTTC
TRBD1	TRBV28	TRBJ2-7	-	CASSRQGAREQYF	TGTGCCAGCAGTCGGCAGGGGGCGCGGGAGCAGTACTTC
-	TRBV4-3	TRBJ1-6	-	CASSRQGNNSPLHF	TGCGCCAGCAGCCGCCAGGGGAATAATTCACCCCTCCACTTT